The clone carrying this T cell receptor (delta chain) showed up many times. CDR3 length: 17 amino acids. The trim removed 5 bases at V and 0 bases at J, leaving 11 bases unmatched. Germline CDR1 and CDR2: TSESDYY and QEAYKQQN. This specimen comes from a study of gamma delta lymphoproliferative disorders and STAT genes. The receptor sequences were amplified from genomic DNA of peripheral blood mononuclear cells. TCRdb re-analyzed the multiplex PCR reads via CATT. This sample carries over 350 delta-chain clones, around 4.5% of them seen once, and the ten largest clones take approximately 96%. Sample: blood. The receptor was isolated from a human donor with gamma-delta T-cell large granular lymphocyte leukemia. The chain recombines TRAV38-2/DV8 with TRDJ1; TRDD3 agrees at 9 bases. Written as DNA, the CDR3 is TGTGCTTATAGTACCCCGACTGGGGGACCTTACACCGATAAACTCATCTTT. Translated, it gives CAYSTPTGGPYTDKLIF.